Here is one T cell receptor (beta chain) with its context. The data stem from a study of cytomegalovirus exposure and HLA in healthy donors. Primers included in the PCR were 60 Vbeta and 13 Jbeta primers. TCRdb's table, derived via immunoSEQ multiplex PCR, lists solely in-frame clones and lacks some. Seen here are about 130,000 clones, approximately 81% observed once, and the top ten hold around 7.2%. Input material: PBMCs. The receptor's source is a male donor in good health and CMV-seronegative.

In nucleotides, the CDR3 is TGCGCCAGCAGCCAAGAAGGTCCAGTGACAGGGACCCAGTACTTC. Its protein product is CASSQEGPVTGTQYF. The V call is TRBV4-3, the J call TRBJ2-5; tentative D call: TRBD1 (6 bases). This CDR3 has 15 amino acids. The V gene's germline CDR1 is LGHNA and CDR2 YSLEER. V was pared by 0 bases and J by 7 bases, with 15 bases between.